This TCR beta chain was retrieved from a study of T cell responses to AZD1222 COVID-19 vaccine. Points from the study as a whole: Reports indicate that nearly half of spike-specific TCRs are directed at unmutated variant regions. Donors, mostly white British, included more females; clonal diversity was possibly underestimated. Vaccine-related CD4 TCRs covered spike, predominating at 160-218 and 743-854.

On this clone: Its antigen is undetermined.

Germline V lookup: CDR1 LGHDT, CDR2 YNNKEL (reference sequence). This CDR3 contains 16 residues. V shed 5 bases and J shed 1 base, with 15 bases lying between them. Here immunoSEQ multiplex PCR was the method, and the copy in TCRdb shows in-frame clones only, minus some. The table records about 130,000 clones, approximately 90% of them present only once. The input for sequencing was peripheral blood, taken on day 0 of AZD1222 vaccination. The chain combines TRBV3-1 (or the pseudogene TRBV3-2) with TRBJ2-4; D is possibly TRBD2 (6 bases). This TCR derives from an adult in good health. CDR3 sequence reads: CASSERRGYAKNIQYF. CDR3 nucleotides: TGTGCCAGCAGCGAGCGGAGGGGTTACGCCAAAAACATTCAGTACTTC.